The sequence of this T cell receptor beta chain was determined in a study of shared clonotypes between healthy human individuals. Study at large: CD4 naive and memory got three plates each, CD8 naive two, CD8 memory one.

Naivety among CD8 cells was defined by CD45RO negativity and positive CCR7 selection, thereby excluding terminally differentiated effector memory CD45RA+ cells. Assay execution took place at the deep level. Some clones are missing from TCRdb's copy, which holds only in-frame ones; the method was immunoSEQ multiplex PCR. The sample holds 650,000 to 800,000 clones, about 91% seen once. V lost 6 bases and J 0 bases, leaving 9 bases between the germline ends. Germline V gives CDR1 LNHDA, CDR2 SQIVND (reference sequence). This CDR3 is built from 13 residues. The source material was naive CD8+ T cells sorted from blood. The sequence came from a man aged 25 to 45 in good health. The chain joins TRBV19 to TRBJ2-7; perhaps TRBD2 as D (5 bases). The CDR3 nucleotides are TGTGCCAGTAGGCAGCGGAGCTCCTACGAGCAGTACTTC. As protein: CASRQRSSYEQYF.